Each of the 6 T cell receptor beta chains below was sequenced from the same sample in a study of blood T cell repertoires in COVID-19. TCRdb's copy holds only in-frame clones and misses some; the assay was immunoSEQ multiplex PCR. This table has roughly 30,000 clones, approximately 90% appearing once. Sequenced input: peripheral blood. The receptors originated from a man aged 60-69 years with acute or convalescent COVID-19.

V and J are TRBV21-1 and TRBJ1-6; the D call TRBD1 from the table was never checked on the DNA. TRBV21-1 is annotated as a pseudogene. The CDR3 has 14 amino acids. CDR3 coding DNA: TGTGCCAGCAGCAAAGGGGGCAGTCACTCACCCCTCCACTTT. Translating gives CASSKGGSHSPLHF.

This rearrangement joins TRBV7-8 to TRBJ1-2; 11 bases match TRBD1. The CDR3 is 14 residues long. Germline CDR1 reads SGHVS; CDR2 reads FQNEAQ. V was pared by 4 bases and J by 5 bases, with 3 bases of the junction left unmatched. The CDR3 sequence: CASSSGTGGYGYTF. The CDR3 DNA is TGTGCCAGCAGCTCTGGGACAGGGGGATATGGCTACACCTTC.

The rearrangement uses TRBV4-2 and TRBJ2-3; 10 bases line up with TRBD2. Trimming at V came to 0 bases and at J to 6 bases, leaving 15 bases not matched to a gene. The CDR3 length is 19 residues. CDR1 and CDR2 (germline): LGHNA, YNFKEQ. In DNA form, the CDR3 reads TGTGCCAGCAGCCAAGATTTGTCTACTAGCGGGATGCAGTGGGATACGCAGTATTTT. Its translation: CASSQDLSTSGMQWDTQYF.

This sequence joins TRBV7-2 and TRBJ1-1, with a tentative D call TRBD1 (6 bases). V lost 1 base and J 5 bases, leaving 14 bases between the germline ends. This CDR3 is 15 amino acids long. Germline V gives CDR1 SGHTA, CDR2 FQGNSA. The CDR3 DNA reads as TGTGCCAGCAGCTTAGAAGGGGGATTAACGACTGAAGCTTTCTTT. Translated: CASSLEGGLTTEAFF.

The J gene is TRBJ2-2, the V gene TRBV15; D may be TRBD2 (7 bases). Germline assignment: CDR1 LNHNV and CDR2 YYDKDF (reference sequence). The length of the CDR3 is 14 residues. The V gene lost 7 bases and the J gene lost 4 bases, with 13 bases spanning the gap. In DNA, the CDR3 is TGTGCCACCACGAGGGGGGGCCTCACCGGGGAGCTGTTTTTT. Translated: CATTRGGLTGELFF.

The chain links TRBV28 to TRBJ2-2, with TRBD1 matching 9 bases. There are 15 residues in the CDR3. Germline-derived CDR1 and CDR2 are MDHEN and SYDVKM. V lost 7 bases, J lost 5 bases, and 8 bases stayed unmatched. CDR3 coding DNA: TGTGCCAGCACCTTGACAGGGGGAGGGACCGGGGAGCTGTTTTTT. Translating gives CASTLTGGGTGELFF.